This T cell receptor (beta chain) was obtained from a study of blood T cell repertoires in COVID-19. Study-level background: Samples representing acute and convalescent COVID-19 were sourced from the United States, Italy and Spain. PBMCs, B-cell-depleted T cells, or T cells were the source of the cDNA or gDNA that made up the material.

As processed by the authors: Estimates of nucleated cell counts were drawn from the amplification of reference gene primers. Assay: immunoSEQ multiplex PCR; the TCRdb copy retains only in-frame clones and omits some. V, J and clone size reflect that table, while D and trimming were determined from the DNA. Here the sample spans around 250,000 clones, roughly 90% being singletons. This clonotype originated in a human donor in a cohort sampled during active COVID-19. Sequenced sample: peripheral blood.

CDR3 nucleotides: TGTGCCAGCAGCTTAGAGCAGGGGTTCACTGAAGCTTTCTTT. Translated, it gives CASSLEQGFTEAFF. V gene TRBV7-2 combines with J gene TRBJ1-1, with D possibly matching TRBD1 (6 bases). Germline CDR1 reads SGHTA; CDR2 reads FQGNSA. Trimming left V 1 base short and J 4 bases short, with 10 bases between. The CDR3 totals 14 residues.